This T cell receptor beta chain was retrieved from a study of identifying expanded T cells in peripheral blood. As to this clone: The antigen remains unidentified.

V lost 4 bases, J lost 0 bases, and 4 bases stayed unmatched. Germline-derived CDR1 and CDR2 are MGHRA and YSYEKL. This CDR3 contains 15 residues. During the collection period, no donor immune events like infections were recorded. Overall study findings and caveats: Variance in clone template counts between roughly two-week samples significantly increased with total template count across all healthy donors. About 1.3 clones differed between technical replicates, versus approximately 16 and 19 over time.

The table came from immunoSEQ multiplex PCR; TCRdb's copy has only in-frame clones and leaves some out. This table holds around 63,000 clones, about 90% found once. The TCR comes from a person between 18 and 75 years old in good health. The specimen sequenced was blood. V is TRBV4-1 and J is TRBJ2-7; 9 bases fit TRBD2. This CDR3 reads CASSRTSASSYEQYF. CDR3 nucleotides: TGCGCCAGCAGCCGGACTAGCGCCAGCTCCTACGAGCAGTACTTC.